The 32 T cell receptor beta chains given below trace back to one sample, sequenced in a study of blood T cell repertoires in COVID-19 (dated by TCRdb to 2018 to 2020). Receptor libraries were prepared by the immunoSEQ multiplex PCR assay. This is the immuneACCESS table as TCRdb keeps it, with only in-frame sequences that have V and J called. A part of the clones is gone; compared with another copy, unresolved V genes explain less than half, and the rest is unexplained. The sample has about 200,000 clones on record, roughly 84% of them singletons. Roughly 5% of the sample rests with the top ten. The sequenced sample was peripheral blood. The receptors originated from an elderly woman with acute or convalescent COVID-19.

This chain joins TRBV5-1 and TRBJ2-3; TRBD2 agrees at 11 bases. The germline gives CDR1 SGHRS, CDR2 YFSETQ. The junction had 8 bases not matched to a gene; V was cut back by 4 bases and J by 4 bases. The CDR3 sequence is 16 residues long. The CDR3 DNA follows: TGCGCCAGCAGCCTCACTAGCGGGAGTCCCCCAGATACGCAGTATTTT. This encodes CASSLTSGSPPDTQYF.

The rearrangement links TRBV25-1 to TRBJ2-5; 7 bases match TRBD1. This CDR3 region has 13 residues. Germline CDR1 reads MGHDK; CDR2 reads SYGVNS. V lost 8 bases, J lost 3 bases, and 6 bases stayed unmatched. CDR3: CASGSGTEETQYF. The CDR3 nucleotides read TGTGCCAGCGGTTCCGGGACAGAAGAGACCCAGTACTTC.

The chain links TRBV18 to TRBJ2-5, with 8 bases identical to TRBD1. The CDR3 covers 15 residues. Germline CDR1 and CDR2: KGHSH and LQKENI. V lost 3 bases to trimming and J lost 1 base; unmatched junction nucleotides: 4. The CDR3 DNA reads as TGTGCCAGCTCACCTCCCGGGACAGGCCAAGAGACCCAGTACTTC. It yields the protein CASSPPGTGQETQYF. Variable domain in full (rest from reference TRBV18 and TRBJ2-5): NAGVMQNPRHLVRRRGQEARLRCSPMKGHSHVYWYRQLPEEGLKFMVYLQKENIIDESGMPKERFSAEFPKEGPSILRIQQVVRGDSAAYFCASSPPGTGQETQYFGPGTRLLVL.

The J gene is TRBJ2-7, the V gene TRBV11-2, with 8 bases that match TRBD2. Losses at the gene ends were 5 bases for V and 2 bases for J; bases not matched to a gene: 8. The CDR3 spans 15 residues. CDR1 and CDR2 (germline): SGHAT, FQNNGV. CDR3 region: CASSATSGGAYEQYF. The CDR3 DNA follows: TGTGCCAGCAGCGCTACTAGCGGAGGGGCCTACGAGCAGTACTTC.

The chain employs TRBV5-1 and TRBJ1-2; TRBD1 aligns across 12 bases. The CDR3 loop spans 16 amino acids. CDR1 is SGHRS and CDR2 is YFSETQ in the germline V gene. V shed 4 bases and J 5 bases; nucleotides not matched to a gene: 9. The CDR3 bases are TGCGCCAGCAGCCCGCAGGGACAGGGGGCTGGTTATGGCTACACCTTC. It yields the protein CASSPQGQGAGYGYTF.

This chain connects TRBV19 to TRBJ1-1; 7 bases are a match to TRBD1. Germline CDR1 reads LNHDA; CDR2 reads SQIVND (reference sequence). J lost 4 bases, V lost 5 bases, and 4 bases had no gene match. The length of the CDR3 is 13 residues. This chain's CDR3 is CASSSAGGTEAFF. CDR3 nucleotides: TGTGCCAGTAGTTCCGCAGGGGGCACTGAAGCTTTCTTT.

V gene TRBV7-8 combines with J gene TRBJ1-1, with a tentative D call TRBD1 (5 bases). The CDR3 is 15 amino acids. With 1 base removed from V and 4 bases from J, the gap between germline ends came to 13 bases. CDR1 is SGHVS, CDR2 FQNEAQ, per germline. The CDR3 protein is CASSLVSGGITEAFF. CDR3 nucleotide sequence: TGTGCCAGCAGCTTAGTTAGCGGGGGAATCACTGAAGCTTTCTTT.

This chain connects TRBV24-1 to TRBJ2-2; no reliable D call. Trimming took off 3 bases at V and 2 bases at J, with 9 bases between the two ends. CDR3 size: 15 residues. Looked up from germline, CDR1 is KGHDR and CDR2 is SFDVKD. The CDR3: CATSDAVANTGELFF. CDR3 bases: TGTGCCACCAGTGATGCAGTAGCTAACACCGGGGAGCTGTTTTTT.

The chain carries TRBV25-1 and TRBJ2-2; 8 bases map to TRBD1. Per germline, CDR1 MGHDK and CDR2 SYGVNS. Germline trimming cut 1 base from V and 8 bases from J; bases unmatched to any gene: 6. This CDR3 comprises 15 residues. The CDR3 DNA is TGTGCCAGCAGTGAATCTAGGACAGGGATTGGGGAGCTGTTTTTT. Amino acid sequence: CASSESRTGIGELFF.

CDR3 loop: CASSLDVSSYNEQFF. The CDR3 DNA follows: TGCGCCAGCAGCTTGGATGTGAGCTCCTACAATGAGCAGTTCTTC. The rearrangement uses TRBV5-1 and TRBJ2-1, with D unclear. The germline V gene has CDR1 SGHRS and CDR2 YFSETQ. The V end lost 0 bases, the J end lost 0 bases, and 7 bases lay between the germline ends. CDR3 length: 15 amino acids.

This clone was seen just once. The chain couples TRBV27 to TRBJ2-1; 10 bases are shared with TRBD2. Germline V gene sequence: CDR1 MNHEY, CDR2 SMNVEV (reference sequence). The CDR3 spans 15 residues. J lost 4 bases, V lost 3 bases, and 3 bases had no gene match. The DNA for the CDR3 is TGTGCCAGCAGTTTCTGGACTAGCGGTTACAATGAGCAGTTCTTC. It specifies CASSFWTSGYNEQFF.

The CDR3 spells CASSEVGTSFNEQFF. CDR3 coding DNA: TGTGCCAGCAGTGAAGTAGGGACTAGTTTCAATGAGCAGTTCTTC. This rearrangement joins TRBV6-1 to TRBJ2-1; 8 nucleotides match TRBD2. This CDR3 has 15 amino acids. After removal of 1 base from V and 6 bases from J, the junction contained 5 bases not matched to a gene. The germline CDR1 and CDR2 sequences are MNHNS and SASEGT.

The chain links TRBV5-1 to TRBJ2-7; TRBD1 matches 10 bases. Germline V lookup: CDR1 SGHRS, CDR2 YFSETQ. CDR3 length equals 15 residues. After removal of 3 bases from V and 5 bases from J, the junction contained 8 bases not matched to a gene. CDR3 loop: CASSSTGGRLDEQYF. CDR3 DNA sequence: TGCGCCAGCAGCTCGACAGGGGGCCGCTTGGACGAGCAGTACTTC.

The chain combines TRBV10-3 with TRBJ2-3; D call uncertain. The CDR3 contains 15 residues. The germline V gene has CDR1 ENHRY and CDR2 SYGVKD. The V and J ends lost 3 bases and 0 bases respectively, with 10 bases between them. Here the CDR3 DNA reads TGTGCCATCAGTGAACAACAGACAAGCACAGATACGCAGTATTTT. It is translated as CAISEQQTSTDTQYF.

The V call is TRBV10-1, the J call TRBJ1-1; TRBD1 might be the D (5 bases). Trimming cost V 5 bases and J 2 bases, with 9 bases left between them. Germline CDR1 WNHNN, CDR2 SYGVQD (reference sequence). The CDR3 has 13 residues. The DNA for the CDR3 is TGCGCCAGCAGTCTTCAGGGTAACACTGAAGCTTTCTTT. As protein: CASSLQGNTEAFF.

J is TRBJ2-3 and V is TRBV5-8, with 11 bases that match TRBD2. The CDR3 totals 18 residues. Germline V lookup: CDR1 SGHTS, CDR2 YDEGEE. The trim removed 4 bases at V and 2 bases at J, leaving 12 bases unmatched. In nucleotides, the CDR3 is TGTGCCAGCAGCGTAGGACTAGCGGGTAGCTTCTACACAGATACGCAGTATTTT. This gives the protein CASSVGLAGSFYTDTQYF.

In DNA, the CDR3 is TGCGCCAGCAGCTCCCCTAGCACTGAAGCTTTCTTT. Protein product: CASSSPSTEAFF. The rearrangement links TRBV5-1 to TRBJ1-1; no clear D gene. Between the trimmed V and J ends, which lost 3 bases and 4 bases, there was a span of 7 bases. The CDR3 is 12 amino acids. CDR1 is SGHRS, CDR2 YFSETQ, per germline.

The V gene is TRBV5-1, the J gene TRBJ2-7, with D possibly matching TRBD1 (5 bases). With 3 bases removed from V and 4 bases from J, the gap between germline ends came to 14 bases. CDR1 SGHRS and CDR2 YFSETQ come from the germline V gene. The CDR3 consists of 14 residues. As DNA, the CDR3 is TGCGCCAGCAGCTCCCTGAAGACAGAGTACGAGCAGTACTTC. This codes for CASSSLKTEYEQYF.

The rearrangement uses TRBV9 and TRBJ2-3; possible D gene TRBD1, 5 bases. Trimming took off 4 bases at V and 3 bases at J, with 6 bases between the two ends. This CDR3 contains 12 residues. Per germline, CDR1 SGDLS and CDR2 YYNGEE. The CDR3 reads CASSRGTDTQYF. CDR3 DNA sequence: TGTGCCAGCAGCAGGGGAACAGATACGCAGTATTTT.

The J gene is TRBJ1-2, the V gene TRBV5-1; TRBD1 might be the D (6 bases). CDR3 size: 15 residues. Germline values: CDR1 SGHRS, CDR2 YFSETQ. Trimming shortened V by 3 bases and J by 5 bases, and 17 bases separated the two germline ends. CDR3 residues: CASSSTRGAAYGYTF. CDR3 nucleotides: TGCGCCAGCAGCTCGACTCGGGGGGCTGCTTATGGCTACACCTTC.

The chain employs TRBV7-2 and TRBJ1-1; possible D gene TRBD1, 6 bases. V was clipped by 6 bases and J by 3 bases, with 11 bases between them. The CDR3 totals 13 residues. CDR1 is SGHTA and CDR2 is FQGNSA in the germline V gene. CDR3 nucleotides: TGTGCCAGCAGAGGGGGTCGGGACACTGAAGCTTTCTTT. Translation: CASRGGRDTEAFF. Drawing the rest from reference TRBV7-2 and TRBJ1-1, the complete variable domain is GAGVSQSPSNKVTEKGKDVELRCDPISGHTALYWYRQSLGQGLEFLIYFQGNSAPDKSGLPSDRFSAERTGGSVSTLTIQRTQQEDSAVYLCASRGGRDTEAFFGQGTRLTVV.

The chain recombines TRBV18 with TRBJ2-7, with 8 bases lining up with TRBD1. CDR1 is KGHSH and CDR2 is LQKENI in the germline V gene. CDR3 size: 14 residues. V lost 2 bases and J lost 2; bases outside the gene matches: 2. The CDR3 DNA reads TGTGCCAGCTCACCAGACAGGGGTGCCTACGAGCAGTACTTC. Translation: CASSPDRGAYEQYF.

The chain is built from TRBV19 and TRBJ2-3; TRBD2 is a possible D gene (6 bases). This CDR3 region has 15 residues. CDR1 LNHDA and CDR2 SQIVND come from the germline V gene (reference sequence). V lost 3 bases, J lost 6 bases, and 16 bases lay in between. CDR3 DNA: TGTGCCAGTAGTATTTCAAGGGCGGGATGGGATACGCAGTATTTT. Protein sequence: CASSISRAGWDTQYF.

The chain links TRBV2 to TRBJ1-4; D call uncertain. The CDR3 loop spans 14 amino acids. Germline lookup yields CDR1 SNHLY and CDR2 FYNNEI. V lost 3 bases and J lost 5, with 10 bases in between. The chain's CDR3 is CASSDQQKNEKLFF. CDR3 DNA sequence: TGTGCCAGCAGTGATCAACAGAAAAATGAAAAACTGTTTTTT.

This sequence joins TRBV12-3 or TRBV12-4 and TRBJ2-7; a possible D gene is TRBD2 (5 bases). This CDR3 is 12 amino acids long. V lost 6 bases and J 3 bases, leaving 9 bases between the germline ends. This CDR3 is CASSPRGYEQYF. CDR3 in DNA: TGTGCCAGCAGCCCCCGGGGCTACGAGCAGTACTTC.

The chain uses TRBV6-5 and TRBJ1-2, with D uncertain. CDR1 and CDR2 from the germline V gene are MNHEY and SVGAGI. The V end lost 11 bases, the J end lost 2 bases, and 18 bases lay between the germline ends. This CDR3 has 14 residues. The CDR3 region has the DNA TGTGCCTCATCCCTCGAGCTTATAAACTATGGCTACACCTTC. This encodes CASSLELINYGYTF.

The chain links TRBV11-3 to TRBJ2-1; 7 nucleotides agree with TRBD1. CDR1 is SGHNT, CDR2 YENEEA, per germline. The CDR3 covers 15 residues. Trimming removed 5 bases from V and 3 bases from J; junction bases left unmatched: 7. For the CDR3, the DNA is TGTGCCAGCAGCATGGGACAGCAAATCTACAATGAGCAGTTCTTC. It specifies CASSMGQQIYNEQFF.

This chain connects TRBV18 to TRBJ1-6; 8 bases align to TRBD1. CDR1 is KGHSH, CDR2 LQKENI, per germline. V dropped 5 bases and J dropped 4; count of bases not matched to a gene: 4. The CDR3 runs to 15 residues. Written as DNA, the CDR3 is TGTGCCAGCTCAGCAGGGGGCAATTATAATTCACCCCTCCACTTT. It is translated as CASSAGGNYNSPLHF.

In DNA, the CDR3 is TGTGCCAGCAGTCAGCAGGTTTATAATTCACCCCTCCACTTT. This codes for CASSQQVYNSPLHF. The V and J genes are TRBV6-5 and TRBJ1-6, with no clear D. V gave up 5 bases and J gave up 4 bases, with 9 bases separating them. CDR3 size: 14 residues. The germline V gene encodes CDR1 MNHEY and CDR2 SVGAGI.

This clone is a singleton in its sample. The V and J genes are TRBV9 and TRBJ1-2, with D possibly matching TRBD1 (6 bases). V shed 5 bases and J shed 0 bases, with 8 bases lying between them. The germline CDR1 and CDR2 sequences are SGDLS and YYNGEE. The CDR3 contains 13 residues. The CDR3 reads CASRDRTNYGYTF. For the CDR3, the DNA is TGTGCCAGCAGGGACAGAACTAACTATGGCTACACCTTC.

The chain is built from TRBV3-1 (or the pseudogene TRBV3-2) and TRBJ2-1; D not resolved. Germline V gene data show CDR1 as LGHDT and CDR2 as YNNKEL (reference sequence). The CDR3 is 14 residues long. Deletions cut 1 base from V and 12 bases from J, with 16 bases between. Here the CDR3 DNA reads TGTGCCAGCAGCCAAGTCCACTACCCAATAGGGCAGTTCTTC. Amino acid sequence: CASSQVHYPIGQFF.

This chain uses TRBV6-5 with TRBJ1-4, with no clear D. The V gene lost 2 bases and the J gene lost 3 bases, with 10 bases spanning the gap. There are 15 residues in the CDR3. CDR1 is MNHEY and CDR2 is SVGAGI in the germline V gene. In nucleotides, the CDR3 is TGTGCCAGCAGTTACGGGCCCTCGGCTAATGAAAAACTGTTTTTT. This sequence encodes CASSYGPSANEKLFF.